This TCR beta chain emerged from a study of response to subunit inactivated influenza vaccine. TCRdb ran MiXCR on the RT-PCR reads and lists one entry per CDR3 protein. Among approximately 530,000 distinct CDR3 sequences listed, under 8.5% were seen once. Ten or more counts support this clonotype. The antigen remains undetermined. Between the trimmed V and J ends, which lost 5 bases and 0 bases, there was a span of 5 bases. From germline, CDR1 is SGHTA and CDR2 FQGNSA. This CDR3 has 14 residues. Study-wide findings and caveats: Only a handful of new T cells, the authors suggested, are recruited with each seasonal influenza vaccination.

This sequence originates from a man aged 50-75 years who received an inactivated influenza vaccine. The chain carries TRBV7-2 and TRBJ2-6; the D is unclear. The material was PBMCs from blood, obtained less than 25 months after vaccination. The DNA for the CDR3 is TGTGCCAGCAGCGTTAACTCTGGGGCCAACGTCCTGACTTTC. Protein: CASSVNSGANVLTF.